The 18 T cell receptor beta chains below all came from one sample that was sequenced in a study of post-analysis software for immune sequencing data. Whole-study findings and limits: Among 4 or 5 TRBV segments more frequent in patients than controls were TRBV5-6, TRBV5-1 and TRBV20-1.

Prepared libraries of TCR beta cDNA carried unique molecular identifiers. TCRdb ran MiXCR on the PCR reads and lists one entry per CDR3 protein. The sample holds 650,000 to 850,000 distinct CDR3 sequences, under 60% seen once. The antigens of these receptors remain unknown. Sample: blood. All receptors derive from a girl aged 10-17 years with multiple sclerosis.

The chain has TRBV10-3 and TRBJ2-3, with D perhaps being TRBD1 or TRBD2 (5 bases each). This CDR3 is 16 amino acids long. Germline CDR1 is ENHRY and CDR2 is SYGVKD. Deletions cut 6 bases from V and 0 bases from J, with 16 bases between. CDR3 nucleotides: TGTGCCATCAGCGACCCCGGGACGGCAAGCACAGATACGCAGTATTTT. Its translation: CAISDPGTASTDTQYF.

This clonotype was counted once. This chain joins TRBV6-1 and TRBJ2-7, with TRBD1 identical over 8 bases. The CDR3 sequence is 14 residues long. Germline V gene data show CDR1 as MNHNS and CDR2 as SASEGT. J lost 0 bases, V lost 5 bases, and 3 bases had no gene match. The CDR3 protein is CASSRTGPSYEQYF. The CDR3 DNA reads as TGTGCCAGCAGTCGGACAGGGCCCTCCTACGAGCAGTACTTC.

The chain uses TRBV6-2 or TRBV6-3 and TRBJ1-2; no clear D. CDR1 and CDR2 from the germline V gene are MNHEY and SVGEGT. Deletions cut 6 bases from V and 4 bases from J, with 6 bases between. The CDR3 has 11 amino acids. The CDR3 spells CASRKSYGYTF. The CDR3 nucleotides read TGTGCCAGCAGGAAGAGCTATGGCTACACCTTC.

V usage is TRBV10-3 and J usage is TRBJ2-1; D may be TRBD2 (5 bases). The germline CDR1 and CDR2 sequences are ENHRY and SYGVKD. The CDR3 sequence is 14 residues long. V was clipped by 2 bases and J by 5 bases, with 10 bases between them. The CDR3 coding sequence is TGTGCCATCAGTGAGGAGGAGGTGGACAATGAGCAGTTCTTC. Protein product: CAISEEEVDNEQFF.

As DNA, the CDR3 is TGTGCCAGCAGTTACGAACCGGGACAGGGGTACGAGCAGTACTTC. Encoded protein: CASSYEPGQGYEQYF. The V gene is TRBV6-6, the J gene TRBJ2-7; 10 bases match TRBD1. With 2 bases clipped from V and 4 bases from J, the junction kept 5 bases outside the gene matches. The germline V gene encodes CDR1 MNHNY and CDR2 SVGAGI (reference sequence). The CDR3 sequence is 15 residues long.

This clonotype came up once. This chain uses TRBV4-2 with TRBJ2-1, with D unresolved. Germline V gene sequence: CDR1 LGHNA, CDR2 YNFKEQ. The CDR3 has 15 amino acids. V gave up 1 base and J gave up 0 bases, with 7 bases separating them. Here the CDR3 DNA reads TGTGCCAGCAGCCAAGGGTTCGTCTCCTACAATGAGCAGTTCTTC. Amino acid sequence: CASSQGFVSYNEQFF.

The genes are TRBV6-2 or TRBV6-3 and TRBJ2-4; 8 nucleotides match TRBD1. The J call may not be correct, given that the DNA end is closer to TRBJ2-7. Germline lookup yields CDR1 MNHEY and CDR2 SVGEGT. This CDR3 spans 13 amino acids. CDR3 bases: TGTGCCAGTTGGACAGGGAAGTTCTACGAGCAGTACTTC. This translates into CASWTGKFYEQYF.

The genes are TRBV7-2 and TRBJ2-7; D gene ambiguous. Germline V gene data show CDR1 as SGHTA and CDR2 as FQGNSA. This CDR3 contains 15 residues. The germline V and J ends were trimmed by 1 base and 2 bases, with 12 bases remaining between them. The CDR3 DNA reads TGTGCCAGCAGCTTAGATCAAGGCCCTCCCTACGAGCAGTACTTC. This sequence encodes CASSLDQGPPYEQYF.

This clonotype was detected only a few times. The V and J genes are TRBV7-6 and TRBJ2-3; no definite D call. The CDR3 sequence is 16 residues long. Germline loops: CDR1 SGHVS, CDR2 FNYEAQ. Trimming left V 4 bases short and J 2 bases short, with 16 bases between. The CDR3 sequence is CASSSLDWADTDTQYF. CDR3 sequence (DNA): TGTGCCAGCAGCTCCCTCGACTGGGCTGACACAGATACGCAGTATTTT. Full variable domain (rest looked up from reference TRBV7-6 and TRBJ2-3): GAGVSQSPRYKVTKRGQDVALRCDPISGHVSLYWYRQALGQGPEFLTYFNYEAQQDKSGLPNDRFSAERPEGSISTLTIQRTEQRDSAMYRCASSSLDWADTDTQYFGPGTRLTVL.

This clonotype has a single count. This chain connects TRBV3-1 to TRBJ1-1, with D possibly being TRBD1 (5 bases). This CDR3 spans 16 amino acids. Trimming pared 0 bases from V and 1 base from J, leaving 12 bases between. CDR1 and CDR2 from the germline V gene are LGHDT and YNNKEL (reference sequence). CDR3 loop: CASSQDGARRNTEAFF. In nucleotides, the CDR3 is TGTGCCAGCAGCCAAGACGGGGCGCGGAGGAACACTGAAGCTTTCTTT.

This sequence joins TRBV9 and TRBJ2-5; 8 bases map to TRBD1. CDR1 and CDR2 from the germline V gene are SGDLS and YYNGEE. CDR3 length: 13 residues. J gave up 4 bases and V 9 bases, and 8 bases lay outside the gene matches. The CDR3 nucleotides are TGTGCCACCTGGACAGGGACGGGAGAGACCCAGTACTTC. It codes for CATWTGTGETQYF.

This clonotype occurred a few times. The rearrangement uses TRBV10-3 and TRBJ2-1; D may match TRBD1 or TRBD2 (5 bases each). The CDR3 extends over 17 amino acids. V dropped 0 bases and J dropped 4 bases, with 16 bases sitting between them. Germline V CDR1 and CDR2: ENHRY, SYGVKD. In nucleotides, the CDR3 is TGTGCCATCAGTGAGTCGAGGGCTGGGGCTCAGTACAATGAGCAGTTCTTC. Residues: CAISESRAGAQYNEQFF.

The chain uses TRBV9 and TRBJ2-7, with D unclear. This CDR3 has 17 amino acids. Germline CDR1 and CDR2: SGDLS and YYNGEE. Trimming took off 1 base at V and 6 bases at J, with 23 bases between the two ends. CDR3 sequence reads: CASSVSLRLDQFGEQYF. As DNA, the CDR3 is TGTGCCAGCAGCGTATCCCTGCGATTAGACCAGTTCGGCGAGCAGTACTTC.

This clonotype was observed a handful of times. V usage is TRBV4-1 and J usage is TRBJ2-7, with 7 bases matching TRBD1. The J segment lost 5 bases and the V segment lost 0 bases, leaving 4 bases of the junction unmatched. The germline V gene has CDR1 MGHRA and CDR2 YSYEKL. The CDR3 contains 14 residues. CDR3 nucleotide sequence: TGCGCCAGCAGCCAAGAACCAGGGGGAGACGAGCAGTACTTC. Its protein is CASSQEPGGDEQYF.

The CDR3 loop is CSATLGGTRKADTQYF. The DNA of the CDR3 is TGCAGTGCCACCCTAGGCGGGACTAGAAAGGCAGATACGCAGTATTTT. The genes are TRBV20-1 and TRBJ2-3; TRBD2 matches at 8 bases. The CDR3 loop spans 16 amino acids. The V gene's germline CDR1 is DFQATT and CDR2 SNEGSKA (reference sequence). The V gene end was trimmed by 6 bases and the J gene end by 4 bases; junction bases not matched to a gene: 15.

This sequence joins TRBV28 and TRBJ2-4; D not certain. The V end lost 6 bases, the J end lost 6 bases, and 15 bases lay between the germline ends. The germline V gene has CDR1 MDHEN and CDR2 SYDVKM. The CDR3 spans 14 residues. This CDR3 reads CASSPLPATNIQYF. The CDR3 bases are TGTGCCAGCAGCCCCCTCCCGGCAACAAACATTCAGTACTTC. Combining the CDR3 with reference TRBV28 and TRBJ2-4 gives the whole variable domain DVKVTQSSRYLVKRTGEKVFLECVQDMDHENMFWYRQDPGLGLRLIYFSYDVKMKEKGDIPEGYSVSREKKERFSLILESASTNQTSMYLCASSPLPATNIQYFGAGTRLSVL.

This clonotype was observed a handful of times. The chain joins TRBV27 to TRBJ2-1; no clear D. Germline V lookup: CDR1 MNHEY, CDR2 SMNVEV (reference sequence). The CDR3 contains 16 residues. The V gene lost 4 bases and the J gene lost 8 bases, with 21 bases spanning the gap. CDR3 amino acids: CASSSLRVIAGDEQFF. The CDR3 DNA reads as TGTGCCAGCAGTTCGCTCCGGGTCATAGCCGGTGATGAGCAGTTCTTC.

This clonotype came up a few times. The V gene is TRBV7-2, the J gene TRBJ2-1; TRBD1 aligns across 7 bases. TRBJ2-7 matches the DNA end more closely, so the J call is doubtful. The CDR3 covers 15 residues. From germline, CDR1 is SGHTA and CDR2 FQGNSA. CDR3: CASIRTGRGSYEQYF. DNA of the CDR3: TGTGCCAGCATCCGGACAGGAAGGGGCTCCTACGAGCAGTACTTC.